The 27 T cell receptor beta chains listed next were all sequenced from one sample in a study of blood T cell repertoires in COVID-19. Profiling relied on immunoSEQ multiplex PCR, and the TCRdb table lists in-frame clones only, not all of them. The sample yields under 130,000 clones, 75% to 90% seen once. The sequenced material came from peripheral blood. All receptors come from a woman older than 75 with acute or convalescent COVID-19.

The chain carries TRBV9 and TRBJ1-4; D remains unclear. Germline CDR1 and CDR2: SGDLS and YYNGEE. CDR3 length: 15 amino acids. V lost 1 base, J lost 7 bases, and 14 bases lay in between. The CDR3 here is CASSVMPGLGEKLFF. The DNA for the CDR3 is TGTGCCAGCAGCGTAATGCCGGGTTTAGGTGAAAAACTGTTTTTT.

The CDR3 DNA sequence: TGTGCCAGCAGCACACAGGGAGATACGCAGTATTTT. Protein product: CASSTQGDTQYF. V is TRBV12-3 or TRBV12-4 and J is TRBJ2-3; perhaps TRBD1 as D (6 bases). The CDR3 covers 12 residues. Between the trimmed V and J ends, which lost 6 bases and 5 bases, there was a span of 9 bases.

The CDR3 sequence: CASSKTLNEQFF. In DNA, the CDR3 is TGCGCCAGCAGCAAGACTTTGAATGAGCAGTTCTTC. The V gene is TRBV5-1, the J gene TRBJ2-1; D gene uncertain. CDR3 length: 12 amino acids. Germline-derived CDR1 and CDR2 are SGHRS and YFSETQ. The V end was cut by 4 bases, the J end by 7 bases, with 9 bases between.

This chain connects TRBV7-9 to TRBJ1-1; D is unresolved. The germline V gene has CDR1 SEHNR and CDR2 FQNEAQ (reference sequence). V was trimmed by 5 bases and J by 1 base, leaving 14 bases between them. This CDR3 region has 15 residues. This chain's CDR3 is CASSPSSPENTEAFF. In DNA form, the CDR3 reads TGTGCCAGCAGCCCCTCAAGTCCAGAGAACACTGAAGCTTTCTTT.

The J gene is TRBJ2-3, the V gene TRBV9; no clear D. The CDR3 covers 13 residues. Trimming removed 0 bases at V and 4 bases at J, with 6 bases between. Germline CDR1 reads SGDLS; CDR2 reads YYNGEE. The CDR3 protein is CASSVGTSDTQYF. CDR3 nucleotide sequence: TGTGCCAGCAGCGTAGGAACTTCAGATACGCAGTATTTT.

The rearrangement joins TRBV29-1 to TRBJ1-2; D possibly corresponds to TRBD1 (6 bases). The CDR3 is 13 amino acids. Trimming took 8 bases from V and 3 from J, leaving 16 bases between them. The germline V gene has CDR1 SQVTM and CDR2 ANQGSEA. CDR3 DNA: TGCAGCACGCGGGGGGGCGCTCACTATGGCTACACCTTC. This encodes CSTRGGAHYGYTF.

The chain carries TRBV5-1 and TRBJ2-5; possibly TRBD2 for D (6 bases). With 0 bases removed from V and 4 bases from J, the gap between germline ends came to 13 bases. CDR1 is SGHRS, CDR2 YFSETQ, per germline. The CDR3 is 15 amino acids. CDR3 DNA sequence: TGCGCCAGCAGCTTGGCCTCGGCGGAGGGAGAGACCCAGTACTTC. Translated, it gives CASSLASAEGETQYF.

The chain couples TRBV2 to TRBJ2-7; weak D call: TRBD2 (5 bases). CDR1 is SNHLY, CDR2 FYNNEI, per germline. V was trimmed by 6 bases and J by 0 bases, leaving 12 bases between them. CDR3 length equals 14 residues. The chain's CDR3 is CASRPRLSSYEQYF. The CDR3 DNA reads TGTGCCAGCAGGCCGAGACTATCCTCCTACGAGCAGTACTTC.

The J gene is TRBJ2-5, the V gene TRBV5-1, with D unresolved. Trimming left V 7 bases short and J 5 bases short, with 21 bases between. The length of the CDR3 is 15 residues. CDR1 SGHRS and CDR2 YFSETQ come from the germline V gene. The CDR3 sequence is CASRPLAVTLETQYF. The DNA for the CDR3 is TGCGCCAGCCGTCCCTTGGCGGTAACACTCGAGACCCAGTACTTC. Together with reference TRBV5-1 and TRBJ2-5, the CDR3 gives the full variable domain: KAGVTQTPRYLIKTRGQQVTLSCSPISGHRSVSWYQQTPGQGLQFLFEYFSETQRNKGNFPGRFSGRQFSNSRSEMNVSTLELGDSALYLCASRPLAVTLETQYFGPGTRLLVL.

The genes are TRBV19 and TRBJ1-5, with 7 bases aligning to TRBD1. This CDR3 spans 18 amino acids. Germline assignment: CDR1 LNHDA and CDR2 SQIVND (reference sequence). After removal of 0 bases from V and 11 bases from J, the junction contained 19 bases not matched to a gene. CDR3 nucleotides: TGTGCCAGTAGTATAGATGGAATCGACAGGGCGGGTAGGTTAACCCAGCATTTT. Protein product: CASSIDGIDRAGRLTQHF.

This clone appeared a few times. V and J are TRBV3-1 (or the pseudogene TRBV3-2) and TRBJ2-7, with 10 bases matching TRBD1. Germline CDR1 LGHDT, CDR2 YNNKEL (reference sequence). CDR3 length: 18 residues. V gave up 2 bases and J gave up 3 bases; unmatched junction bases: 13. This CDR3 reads CASSQMSLGGTGVYEQYF. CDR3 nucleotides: TGTGCCAGCAGCCAAATGAGCCTCGGAGGGACAGGGGTCTACGAGCAGTACTTC.

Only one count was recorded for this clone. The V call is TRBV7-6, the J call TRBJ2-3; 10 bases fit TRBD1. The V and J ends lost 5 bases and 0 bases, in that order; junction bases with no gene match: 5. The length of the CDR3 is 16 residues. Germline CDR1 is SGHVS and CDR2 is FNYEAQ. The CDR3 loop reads CASSPGTGASTDTQYF. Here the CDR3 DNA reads TGTGCCAGCAGCCCAGGGACAGGGGCCAGCACAGATACGCAGTATTTT.

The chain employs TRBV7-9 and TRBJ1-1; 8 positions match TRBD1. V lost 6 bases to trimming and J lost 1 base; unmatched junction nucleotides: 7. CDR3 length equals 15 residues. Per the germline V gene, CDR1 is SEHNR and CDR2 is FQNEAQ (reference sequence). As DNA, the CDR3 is TGTGCCAGCAGTCGACAGGGGACCCCGAACACTGAAGCTTTCTTT. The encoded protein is CASSRQGTPNTEAFF.

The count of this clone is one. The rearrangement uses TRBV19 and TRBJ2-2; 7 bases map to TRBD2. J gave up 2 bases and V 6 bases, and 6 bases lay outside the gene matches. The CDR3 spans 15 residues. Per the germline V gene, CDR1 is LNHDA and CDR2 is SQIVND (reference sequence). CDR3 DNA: TGTGCCAGTAGCCCTCTAGCGGTCAACACCGGGGAGCTGTTTTTT. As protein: CASSPLAVNTGELFF.

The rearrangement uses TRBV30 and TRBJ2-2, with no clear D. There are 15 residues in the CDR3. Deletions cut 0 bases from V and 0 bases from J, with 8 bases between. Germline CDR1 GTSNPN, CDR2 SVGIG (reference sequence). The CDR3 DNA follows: TGTGCCTGGAGTGTACTCAGGACGAACACCGGGGAGCTGTTTTTT. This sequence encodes CAWSVLRTNTGELFF.

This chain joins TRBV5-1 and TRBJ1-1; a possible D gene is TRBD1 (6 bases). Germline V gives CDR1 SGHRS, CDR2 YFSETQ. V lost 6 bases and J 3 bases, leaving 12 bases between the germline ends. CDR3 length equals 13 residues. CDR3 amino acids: CASTGQRDTEAFF. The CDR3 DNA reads TGCGCCAGCACCGGACAGAGGGACACTGAAGCTTTCTTT.

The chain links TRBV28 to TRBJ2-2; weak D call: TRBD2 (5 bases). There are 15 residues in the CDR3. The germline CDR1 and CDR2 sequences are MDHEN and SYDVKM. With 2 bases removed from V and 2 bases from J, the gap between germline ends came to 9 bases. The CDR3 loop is CASSLVGRNTGELFF. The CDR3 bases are TGTGCCAGCAGTTTAGTGGGGAGAAACACCGGGGAGCTGTTTTTT.

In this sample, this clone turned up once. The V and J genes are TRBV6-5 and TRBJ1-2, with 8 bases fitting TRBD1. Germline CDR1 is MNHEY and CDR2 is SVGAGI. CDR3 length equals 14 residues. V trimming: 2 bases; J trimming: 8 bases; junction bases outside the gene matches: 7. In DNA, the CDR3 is TGTGCCAGCAGTTACGCGCAGGGGGCTAGAGGCTACACCTTC. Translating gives CASSYAQGARGYTF.

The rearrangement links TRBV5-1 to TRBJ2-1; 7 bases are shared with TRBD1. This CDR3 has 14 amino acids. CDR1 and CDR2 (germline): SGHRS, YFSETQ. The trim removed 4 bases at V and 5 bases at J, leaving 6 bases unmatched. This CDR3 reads CASSPGQVNNEQFF. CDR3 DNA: TGCGCCAGCAGCCCCGGACAGGTAAACAATGAGCAGTTCTTC.

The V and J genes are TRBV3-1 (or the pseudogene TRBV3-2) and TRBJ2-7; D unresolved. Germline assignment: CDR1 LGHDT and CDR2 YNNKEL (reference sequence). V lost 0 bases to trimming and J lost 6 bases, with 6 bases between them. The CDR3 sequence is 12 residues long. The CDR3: CASSQDTAEQYF. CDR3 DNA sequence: TGTGCCAGCAGCCAAGATACAGCCGAGCAGTACTTC.

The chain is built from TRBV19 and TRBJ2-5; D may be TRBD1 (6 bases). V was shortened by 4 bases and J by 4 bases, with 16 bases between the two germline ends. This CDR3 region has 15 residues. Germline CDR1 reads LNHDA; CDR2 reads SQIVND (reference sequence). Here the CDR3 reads CASSKTGWGLETQYF. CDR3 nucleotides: TGTGCCAGTAGTAAAACAGGGTGGGGTTTAGAGACCCAGTACTTC.

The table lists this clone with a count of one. CDR3 DNA: TGTGCCAGTGGAGAGAGGCATAATTCACCCCTCCACTTT. It yields the protein CASGERHNSPLHF. The rearrangement joins TRBV27 to TRBJ1-6; D not certain. The V gene's germline CDR1 is MNHEY and CDR2 SMNVEV (reference sequence). The CDR3 loop spans 13 amino acids. V lost 9 bases, J lost 5 bases, and 11 bases lay in between.

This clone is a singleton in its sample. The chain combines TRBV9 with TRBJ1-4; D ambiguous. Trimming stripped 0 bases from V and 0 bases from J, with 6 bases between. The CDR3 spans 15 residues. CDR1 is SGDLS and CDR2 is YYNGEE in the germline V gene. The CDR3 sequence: CASSVDPSTNEKLFF. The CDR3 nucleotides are TGTGCCAGCAGCGTAGATCCGTCAACTAATGAAAAACTGTTTTTT.

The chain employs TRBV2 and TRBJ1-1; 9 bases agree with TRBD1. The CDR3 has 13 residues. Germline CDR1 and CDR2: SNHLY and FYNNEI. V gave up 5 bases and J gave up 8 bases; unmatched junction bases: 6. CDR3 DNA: TGTGCCAGCAGTCGGACAGGGGCGGGAGAAGCTTTCTTT. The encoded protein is CASSRTGAGEAFF.

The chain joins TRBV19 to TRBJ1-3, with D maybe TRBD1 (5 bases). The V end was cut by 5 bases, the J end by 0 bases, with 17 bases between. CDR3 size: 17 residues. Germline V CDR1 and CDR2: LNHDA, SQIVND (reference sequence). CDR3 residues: CASSLTNRRFSGNTIYF. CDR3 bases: TGTGCCAGTAGTCTAACGAACAGGAGATTCTCTGGAAACACCATATATTTT. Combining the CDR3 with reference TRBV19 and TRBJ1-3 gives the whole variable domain DGGITQSPKYLFRKEGQNVTLSCEQNLNHDAMYWYRQDPGQGLRLIYYSQIVNDFQKGDIAEGYSVSREKKESFPLTVTSAQKNPTAFYLCASSLTNRRFSGNTIYFGEGSWLTVV.

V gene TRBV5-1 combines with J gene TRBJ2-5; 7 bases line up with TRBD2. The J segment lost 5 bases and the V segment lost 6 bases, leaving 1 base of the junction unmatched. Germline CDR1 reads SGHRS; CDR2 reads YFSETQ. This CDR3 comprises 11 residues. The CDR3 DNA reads TGCGCCAGCACCGGGGGGGAGACCCAGTACTTC. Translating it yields CASTGGETQYF.

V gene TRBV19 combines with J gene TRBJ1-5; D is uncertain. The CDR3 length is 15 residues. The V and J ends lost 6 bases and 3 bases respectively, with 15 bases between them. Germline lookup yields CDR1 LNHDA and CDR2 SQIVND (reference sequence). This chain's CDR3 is CASSREGGNNQPQHF. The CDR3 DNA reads TGTGCCAGTAGCCGCGAGGGAGGGAACAATCAGCCCCAGCATTTT.